The present TCR beta chain was sequenced within a study of breast tumors, draining lymph nodes, adjacent tissues. The lymph nodes were axillary draining lymph nodes from breast cancer patients. The study, taken as a whole, reports: Tumors had less TCR diversity than lymph nodes, more than nontumor tissue. Data fit most tumor T cells coming from lymph node, expanding in tumor. Luminal-like breast cancer showed significantly higher tumor–nontumor repertoire similarity than basal-like.

This clonotype was recorded a few times. Its antigen is currently unknown. MiXCR, run by TCRdb on the multiplex PCR reads, gives a single entry per CDR3 protein. The table has about 100,000 distinct CDR3 sequences, 20% to 25% seen once; the top ten hold less than 1.5%. The material sequenced was axillary lymph node tissue. The sequence was collected from a female donor with breast cancer. Some clones in this sample may be carry-over from other donors' samples.

CDR3 loop: CASSSGLVGSPQPTDTQYF. DNA for the CDR3: TGTGCCAGCAGCTCCGGTCTGGTTGGGTCACCCCAGCCCACAGATACGCAGTATTTT. This chain uses TRBV5-4 with TRBJ2-3; no firm D call. The CDR3 length is 19 residues. CDR1 SGHNT and CDR2 YYREEE come from the germline V gene (reference sequence). With 3 bases removed from V and 2 bases from J, the gap between germline ends came to 25 bases.